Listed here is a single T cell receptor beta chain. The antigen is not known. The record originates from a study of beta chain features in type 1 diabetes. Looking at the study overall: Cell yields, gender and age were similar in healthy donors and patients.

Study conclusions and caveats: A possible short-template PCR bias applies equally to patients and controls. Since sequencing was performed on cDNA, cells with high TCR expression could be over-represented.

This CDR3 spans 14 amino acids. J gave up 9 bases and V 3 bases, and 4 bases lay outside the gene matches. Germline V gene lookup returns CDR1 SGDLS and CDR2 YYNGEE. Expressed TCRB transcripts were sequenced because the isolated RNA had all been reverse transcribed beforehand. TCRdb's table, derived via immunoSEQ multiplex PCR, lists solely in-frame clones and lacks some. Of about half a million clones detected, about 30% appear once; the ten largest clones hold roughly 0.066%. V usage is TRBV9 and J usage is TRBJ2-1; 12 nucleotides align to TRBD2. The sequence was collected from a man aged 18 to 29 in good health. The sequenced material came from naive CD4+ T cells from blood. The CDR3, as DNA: TGTGCCAGCAGCGCGCTAGCGGGAGGGTTTGAGCAGTTCTTC. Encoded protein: CASSALAGGFEQFF. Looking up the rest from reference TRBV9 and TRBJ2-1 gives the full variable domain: DSGVTQTPKHLITATGQRVTLRCSPRSGDLSVYWYQQSLDQGLQFLIQYYNGEERAKGNILERFSAQQFPDLHSELNLSSLELGDSALYFCASSALAGGFEQFFGPGTRLTVL.